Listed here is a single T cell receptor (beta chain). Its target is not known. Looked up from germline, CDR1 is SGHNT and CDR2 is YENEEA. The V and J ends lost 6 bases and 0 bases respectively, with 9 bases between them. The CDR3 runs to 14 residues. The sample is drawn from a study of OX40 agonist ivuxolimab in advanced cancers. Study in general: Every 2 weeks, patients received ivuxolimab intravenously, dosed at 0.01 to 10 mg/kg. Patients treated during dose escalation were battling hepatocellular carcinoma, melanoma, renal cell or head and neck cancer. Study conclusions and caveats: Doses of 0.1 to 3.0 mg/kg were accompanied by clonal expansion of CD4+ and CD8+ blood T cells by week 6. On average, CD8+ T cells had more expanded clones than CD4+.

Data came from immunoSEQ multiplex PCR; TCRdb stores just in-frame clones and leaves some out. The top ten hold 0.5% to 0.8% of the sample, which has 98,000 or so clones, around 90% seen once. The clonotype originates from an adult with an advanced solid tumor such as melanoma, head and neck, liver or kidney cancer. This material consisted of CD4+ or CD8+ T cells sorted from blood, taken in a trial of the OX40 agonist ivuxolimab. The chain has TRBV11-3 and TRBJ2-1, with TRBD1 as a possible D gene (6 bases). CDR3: CASRGADSYNEQFF. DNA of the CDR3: TGTGCCAGCAGGGGGGCGGACTCCTACAATGAGCAGTTCTTC.